This is a list of T cell receptor beta chains from one sample in a study of breast tumors, draining lymph nodes, adjacent tissues. MiXCR was run by TCRdb on the multiplex PCR reads, yielding one entry per CDR3 protein. The sample includes about 220,000 distinct CDR3 sequences, approximately 36% of them seen just once. Material: axillary lymph node tissue. All receptors derive from a female donor with breast cancer. Some clones in this sample may be carry-over from other donors' samples. The CDR3 runs from the conserved cysteine through the conserved F or W. Each record gives: J gene, CDR3 length, clone size, V gene, D gene, CDR3 DNA, CDR3 protein. A D gene is named only where the DNA matches it firmly. Expanded clones get a size class; other rows say once, few or many, or leave the size out.

J gene: TRBJ2-7
CDR3 length: 14
clone size: many
V gene: TRBV14
D gene: -
CDR3 DNA: TGTGCCAGCAGCGCACAGGGAGTTCTCTACGAGCAGTACTTC
CDR3 protein: CASSAQGVLYEQYF

J gene: TRBJ2-5
CDR3 length: 15
clone size: few
V gene: TRBV6-6
D gene: TRBD1
CDR3 DNA: TGTGCCAGCAGTCACCCAACAGGGGGAGGAGAGACCCAGTACTTC
CDR3 protein: CASSHPTGGGETQYF

J gene: TRBJ1-2
CDR3 length: 15
clone size: many
V gene: TRBV25-1
D gene: TRBD1
CDR3 DNA: TGTGCCAGCAGTGGTAGTTCAACAGGGGACTATGGCTACACCTTC
CDR3 protein: CASSGSSTGDYGYTF

J gene: TRBJ2-5
CDR3 length: 16
clone size: many
V gene: TRBV9
D gene: TRBD2
CDR3 DNA: TGTGCCAGCAGCGTCAGAGCGGGACTAAGGAGGGAGACCCAGTACTTC
CDR3 protein: CASSVRAGLRRETQYF

J gene: TRBJ2-3
CDR3 length: 15
clone size: many
V gene: TRBV2
D gene: TRBD1
CDR3 DNA: TGTGCCAGCAGTCGGGACAGATCTAGCACAGATACGCAGTATTTT
CDR3 protein: CASSRDRSSTDTQYF

J gene: TRBJ1-4
CDR3 length: 12
clone size: many
V gene: TRBV20-1
D gene: -
CDR3 DNA: TGCAGTGCTAGTTCCCAAAATGAAAAACTGTTTTTT
CDR3 protein: CSASSQNEKLFF

J gene: TRBJ1-4
CDR3 length: 15
clone size: many
V gene: TRBV5-8
D gene: -
CDR3 DNA: TGTGCCAGCAACCTCCGGGCCCAACTCGGTGAAAAACTGTTTTTT
CDR3 protein: CASNLRAQLGEKLFF

J gene: TRBJ2-2
CDR3 length: 15
clone size: many
V gene: TRBV11-2
D gene: -
CDR3 DNA: TGTGCCAGCAGCTTAGCGCAGGGTAGTAACGGGGAGCTGTTTTTT
CDR3 protein: CASSLAQGSNGELFF

J gene: TRBJ2-2
CDR3 length: 14
clone size: many
V gene: TRBV4-2
D gene: -
CDR3 DNA: TGTGCCAGCAGCCTGACTGGGGGGAACGGGGAGCTGTTTTTT
CDR3 protein: CASSLTGGNGELFF

J gene: TRBJ2-7
CDR3 length: 13
clone size: many
V gene: TRBV2
D gene: -
CDR3 DNA: TGTGCCACCTCAACAGGGATCGACTACGAGCAGTACTTC
CDR3 protein: CATSTGIDYEQYF

J gene: TRBJ2-5
CDR3 length: 15
clone size: -
V gene: TRBV7-7
D gene: TRBD2
CDR3 DNA: TGTCATGCTAACCGAAGGGGACTAGCGGGAGAGACCCAGTACTTC
CDR3 protein: CHANRRGLAGETQYF

J gene: TRBJ2-1
CDR3 length: 16
clone size: -
V gene: TRBV27
D gene: TRBD2
CDR3 DNA: TGTGCCAGCAGGGTGCTAGCGGGAGGTAACTACAATGAGCAGTTCTTC
CDR3 protein: CASRVLAGGNYNEQFF

J gene: TRBJ2-4
CDR3 length: 14
clone size: few
V gene: TRBV6-6
D gene: TRBD1
CDR3 DNA: TGTGCCAGCACTCGACAGGGTGCCAAAAACATTCAGTACTTC
CDR3 protein: CASTRQGAKNIQYF

J gene: TRBJ1-4
CDR3 length: 16
clone size: many
V gene: TRBV7-8
D gene: -
CDR3 DNA: TGTGCCAGCAGCTTAGGAGTCCGGGGGGCGTATGAAAAACTGTTTTTT
CDR3 protein: CASSLGVRGAYEKLFF

J gene: TRBJ1-5
CDR3 length: 14
clone size: many
V gene: TRBV12-5
D gene: -
CDR3 DNA: TGTGCTAGTGGTTTGGGAAACAAGAATCAGCCCCAGCATTTT
CDR3 protein: CASGLGNKNQPQHF

J gene: TRBJ1-2
CDR3 length: 15
clone size: once
V gene: TRBV15
D gene: TRBD1
CDR3 DNA: TGTGCCACCGGCAGAGGGGCAGGGGGCACTTATGGCTACACCTTC
CDR3 protein: CATGRGAGGTYGYTF

J gene: TRBJ2-2
CDR3 length: 16
clone size: -
V gene: TRBV6-1
D gene: TRBD2
CDR3 DNA: TGTGCCAGCAGTGCCCGACTAGCGGCGAACACCGGGGAGCTGTTTTTT
CDR3 protein: CASSARLAANTGELFF

J gene: TRBJ2-6
CDR3 length: 18
clone size: many
V gene: TRBV11-2
D gene: TRBD1
CDR3 DNA: TGTGCCAGCAGACCCGACAGGGGGCACTTGTCTGGGGCCAACGTCCTGACTTTC
CDR3 protein: CASRPDRGHLSGANVLTF

J gene: TRBJ1-6
CDR3 length: 15
clone size: -
V gene: TRBV2
D gene: -
CDR3 DNA: TGTGCCAGCAGTGAGGGACATTCCTATAATTCACCCCTCCACTTT
CDR3 protein: CASSEGHSYNSPLHF

J gene: TRBJ1-4
CDR3 length: 15
clone size: many
V gene: TRBV7-6
D gene: -
CDR3 DNA: TGTGCCAGCAGCCGACAGACCGCAACTAATGAAAAACTGTTTTTT
CDR3 protein: CASSRQTATNEKLFF

J gene: TRBJ2-5
CDR3 length: 12
clone size: many
V gene: TRBV20-1
D gene: TRBD1
CDR3 DNA: TGCAGTGCCAGGACAGGAGGAGAGACCCAGTACTTC
CDR3 protein: CSARTGGETQYF

J gene: TRBJ2-1
CDR3 length: 16
clone size: many
V gene: TRBV12-3/TRBV12-4
D gene: TRBD1
CDR3 DNA: TGTGCCAGCAGTTTAGCGGGACAGGGTCTCTACAATGAGCAGTTCTTC
CDR3 protein: CASSLAGQGLYNEQFF

J gene: TRBJ2-3
CDR3 length: 16
clone size: many
V gene: TRBV2
D gene: TRBD2
CDR3 DNA: TGTGCCAGCAGTTACCGACTAGCGGGCTACACAGATACGCAGTATTTT
CDR3 protein: CASSYRLAGYTDTQYF

J gene: TRBJ2-7
CDR3 length: 14
clone size: -
V gene: TRBV6-1
D gene: -
CDR3 DNA: TGTGCCAGCAGTGAAGTCCGGGGCGGCTACGAGCAGTACTTC
CDR3 protein: CASSEVRGGYEQYF

J gene: TRBJ2-3
CDR3 length: 12
clone size: once
V gene: TRBV7-9
D gene: TRBD2
CDR3 DNA: TGTGCCAGCAGCTCTAGCGGGGATACGCAGTATTTT
CDR3 protein: CASSSSGDTQYF

J gene: TRBJ1-6
CDR3 length: 16
clone size: many
V gene: TRBV4-1
D gene: TRBD1
CDR3 DNA: TGCGCCAGCAGCGCCCTGACAGGGGGTTATAATTCACCCCTCCACTTT
CDR3 protein: CASSALTGGYNSPLHF

J gene: TRBJ2-2
CDR3 length: 15
clone size: many
V gene: TRBV2
D gene: -
CDR3 DNA: TGTGCCAGCAGTGAACAGCGAACGAACACCGGGGAGCTGTTTTTT
CDR3 protein: CASSEQRTNTGELFF

J gene: TRBJ1-5
CDR3 length: 15
clone size: -
V gene: TRBV6-6
D gene: -
CDR3 DNA: TGTGCCAGCAGTTATCCTAGCGGAAGCAATCAGCCCCAGCATTTT
CDR3 protein: CASSYPSGSNQPQHF

J gene: TRBJ2-1
CDR3 length: 18
clone size: -
V gene: TRBV9
D gene: TRBD2
CDR3 DNA: TGTGCCAGCAGCGTGGAAGGACTAGCGGGAGATATTTTGGATGAGCAGTTCTTC
CDR3 protein: CASSVEGLAGDILDEQFF

J gene: TRBJ2-7
CDR3 length: 14
clone size: many
V gene: TRBV6-6
D gene: -
CDR3 DNA: TGTGCCAGCAGCAAACAGGGAACCAACGACGAGCAGTACTTC
CDR3 protein: CASSKQGTNDEQYF

J gene: TRBJ2-7
CDR3 length: 14
clone size: few
V gene: TRBV10-3
D gene: TRBD1
CDR3 DNA: TGTGCCACTGGACAGGGGGACTTCACCTACGAGCAGTACTTC
CDR3 protein: CATGQGDFTYEQYF

J gene: TRBJ2-5
CDR3 length: 12
clone size: -
V gene: TRBV7-8
D gene: TRBD1
CDR3 DNA: TGTGCCAGCTGGGACAGGGGGAAGACCCAGTACTTC
CDR3 protein: CASWDRGKTQYF

J gene: TRBJ2-5
CDR3 length: 15
clone size: many
V gene: TRBV5-7
D gene: -
CDR3 DNA: TGTGCCAGCAGCGAAGAACACACGGCCGGCGAGACCCAGTACTTC
CDR3 protein: CASSEEHTAGETQYF

J gene: TRBJ1-3
CDR3 length: 14
clone size: -
V gene: TRBV6-5
D gene: -
CDR3 DNA: TGTGCCAGCACCGGACCGACCTCTGGAAACACCATATATTTT
CDR3 protein: CASTGPTSGNTIYF

J gene: TRBJ1-6
CDR3 length: 14
clone size: many
V gene: TRBV2
D gene: -
CDR3 DNA: TGTGCCAAGAGGAGGCTAGAAACTCATTCACCCCTCCACTTT
CDR3 protein: CAKRRLETHSPLHF

J gene: TRBJ2-1
CDR3 length: 20
clone size: many
V gene: TRBV5-6
D gene: TRBD2
CDR3 DNA: TGTGCCAGCAGCTTGTATGTAAGGACTAGCGGGAGTGGATCCTACAATGAGCAGTTCTTC
CDR3 protein: CASSLYVRTSGSGSYNEQFF

J gene: TRBJ2-7
CDR3 length: 18
clone size: -
V gene: TRBV24-1
D gene: TRBD2
CDR3 DNA: TGTGCCACCAGTGATTTGCTCTTAGCGGGAGGGCCAAGTTACGAGCAGTACTTC
CDR3 protein: CATSDLLLAGGPSYEQYF

J gene: TRBJ2-7
CDR3 length: 14
clone size: many
V gene: TRBV7-3
D gene: -
CDR3 DNA: TGTGCCAGCAGCAGGGGTACTCACTCCTACGAGCAGTACTTC
CDR3 protein: CASSRGTHSYEQYF

J gene: TRBJ2-3
CDR3 length: 13
clone size: many
V gene: TRBV12-3/TRBV12-4
D gene: -
CDR3 DNA: TGTGCCAGCAGTCCTCCGAACGAAGATACGCAGTATTTT
CDR3 protein: CASSPPNEDTQYF

J gene: TRBJ1-4
CDR3 length: 15
clone size: many
V gene: TRBV19
D gene: -
CDR3 DNA: TGTGCCAGTAGGCGACCGGGACAAGGTACTGAAAAACTGTTTTTT
CDR3 protein: CASRRPGQGTEKLFF

J gene: TRBJ2-5
CDR3 length: 16
clone size: many
V gene: TRBV2
D gene: -
CDR3 DNA: TGTGCCAGCAGTGAACTGATCTCAAAGTACCAAGAGACCCAGTACTTC
CDR3 protein: CASSELISKYQETQYF

J gene: TRBJ1-5
CDR3 length: 15
clone size: -
V gene: TRBV7-7
D gene: -
CDR3 DNA: TGTGCTAGCAGCTTTGTACCAAGAAGCAATCAGCCCCAGCATTTT
CDR3 protein: CASSFVPRSNQPQHF

J gene: TRBJ1-4
CDR3 length: 16
clone size: few
V gene: TRBV3-1
D gene: -
CDR3 DNA: TGTGCCAGCAGCCAAGGCCGTATCTCAACTAATGAAAAACTGTTTTTT
CDR3 protein: CASSQGRISTNEKLFF

J gene: TRBJ1-3
CDR3 length: 15
clone size: many
V gene: TRBV20-1
D gene: -
CDR3 DNA: TGCAGTGCTAGAGAGGGGGGGTTAGGTGGAAACACCATATATTTT
CDR3 protein: CSAREGGLGGNTIYF

J gene: TRBJ2-3
CDR3 length: 18
clone size: -
V gene: TRBV7-4
D gene: TRBD2
CDR3 DNA: TGTGCCAGCAGCGTAGGCGGGACTAGCGCGGGGATCACAGATACGCAGTATTTT
CDR3 protein: CASSVGGTSAGITDTQYF

J gene: TRBJ1-2
CDR3 length: 14
clone size: many
V gene: TRBV6-9
D gene: -
CDR3 DNA: TGTGCCAGCAAGGGGCTGGATACTAACTATGGCTACACCTTC
CDR3 protein: CASKGLDTNYGYTF

J gene: TRBJ2-7
CDR3 length: 16
clone size: many
V gene: TRBV4-3
D gene: TRBD1
CDR3 DNA: TGCGCCAGCAGCCCCGACGCCGGGACAGGGGACTACGAGCAGTACTTC
CDR3 protein: CASSPDAGTGDYEQYF

J gene: TRBJ2-5
CDR3 length: 13
clone size: -
V gene: TRBV6-2/TRBV6-3
D gene: -
CDR3 DNA: TGTGCAGCAACTCGGGGGGCTTTCGAGATCCAGTACTTC
CDR3 protein: CAATRGAFEIQYF

J gene: TRBJ1-6
CDR3 length: 13
clone size: -
V gene: TRBV7-2
D gene: -
CDR3 DNA: TGTGCCAGCAAGCGGGTAACGAATTCACCCCTCCACTTT
CDR3 protein: CASKRVTNSPLHF

J gene: TRBJ1-5
CDR3 length: 13
clone size: many
V gene: TRBV30
D gene: -
CDR3 DNA: TGTGCCTGGAGTGGAAGGTTCGATCAGCCCCAGCATTTT
CDR3 protein: CAWSGRFDQPQHF

J gene: TRBJ2-7
CDR3 length: 15
clone size: many
V gene: TRBV5-1
D gene: -
CDR3 DNA: TGCGCCAGCAGCTTCCAGCCGGGAGTAATAGGTGAGCAGTACTTC
CDR3 protein: CASSFQPGVIGEQYF

J gene: TRBJ2-7
CDR3 length: 14
clone size: many
V gene: TRBV4-3
D gene: -
CDR3 DNA: TGCGCCAGCAGCCAAGTGACAGGTCCCTACGAGCAGTACTTC
CDR3 protein: CASSQVTGPYEQYF

J gene: TRBJ1-2
CDR3 length: 15
clone size: -
V gene: TRBV15
D gene: -
CDR3 DNA: TGTGCCACCAGCAGAGACATTGGACCCGTTTATGGCTACACCTTC
CDR3 protein: CATSRDIGPVYGYTF

J gene: TRBJ1-2
CDR3 length: 15
clone size: few
V gene: TRBV28
D gene: -
CDR3 DNA: TGTGCCAGCAGTTTAGGAGGGACCCTTAACTATGGCTACACCTTC
CDR3 protein: CASSLGGTLNYGYTF

J gene: TRBJ2-7
CDR3 length: 16
clone size: -
V gene: TRBV3-1
D gene: -
CDR3 DNA: TGTGCCAGCAGCCAAGGGGTTGGGCAGAAAGCCTACGAGCAGTACTTC
CDR3 protein: CASSQGVGQKAYEQYF

J gene: TRBJ1-5
CDR3 length: 13
clone size: many
V gene: TRBV6-6
D gene: -
CDR3 DNA: TGTGCCAGCAGTTTGACACCCTATCAGCCCCAGCATTTT
CDR3 protein: CASSLTPYQPQHF